The subject of this entry is one TCR beta chain. What it binds is unknown. It was negative magnetic separation that enriched the total CD8+ T cells. The starting material, duplicate vials of around 140,000 sorted CD8+ T cells per subset, provided the RNA. The germline V gene encodes CDR1 DFQATT and CDR2 SNEGSKA (reference sequence). CDR3 size: 14 residues. This record comes from a study of human CD8 memory T cell subsets. Researchers made TCR beta libraries via UMI-labeled 5' RACE. In the authors' workflow: Individual TCR beta libraries contained between roughly 2,800 and 20,000 functional CDR3 beta clonotypes each. TCRdb reanalyzed the 5' RACE reads and collapses them to one entry per CDR3 protein, without DNA. Clone size and V and J calls follow TCRdb, not the original study. The listing records around 4,300 distinct CDR3 sequences. The study, taken as a whole, reports: Between stem-like memory and precursor exhausted T cell repertoires, overlap was minimal.

This TCR was recovered from a human donor in good health. The chain links TRBV20-1 to TRBJ2-7; TCRdb's D call of TRBD2 is untestable without DNA. Sequencing was done on a sample of CD8+ T cells from PBMCs. CDR3 sequence: CSARDAGLGYEQYF.